This TCR beta chain was identified in a study of regulatory T cells in long-lasting Graves disease. This clonotype has more than one count but fewer than ten. Combining iRepertoire HTBI primers with Arm-PCR of CDR3 regions, the authors built TCR beta libraries. MiXCR, run by TCRdb on the multiplex PCR reads, gives a single entry per CDR3 protein. The data show about 440,000 distinct CDR3 sequences, around 17% seen once. V trimming: 1 base; J trimming: 6 bases; junction bases outside the gene matches: 3. There are 15 residues in the CDR3. Germline V gene sequence: CDR1 LGHNA, CDR2 YNFKEQ. Noted time point: newly diagnosed GD, antithyroid drugs for less than 3 months. Extracted RNA from PBMCs served as the source of the TCR library. Xi'an, China, was home to the endocrinology department that provided patients. These data were also reused for a study on T cells in Graves' hyperthyroidism and ophthalmopathy.

The TCR sequence derives from a woman under 30 with Graves disease. This chain connects TRBV4-2 to TRBJ2-2; 9 bases are a match to TRBD2. This sample comprised peripheral blood mononuclear cells (PBMCs), obtained at new diagnosis, from a patient treated with antithyroid drugs. The CDR3 spells CASSQAAGGAGELFF. In DNA form, the CDR3 reads TGTGCCAGCAGCCAAGCCGCGGGAGGGGCCGGGGAGCTGTTTTTT.